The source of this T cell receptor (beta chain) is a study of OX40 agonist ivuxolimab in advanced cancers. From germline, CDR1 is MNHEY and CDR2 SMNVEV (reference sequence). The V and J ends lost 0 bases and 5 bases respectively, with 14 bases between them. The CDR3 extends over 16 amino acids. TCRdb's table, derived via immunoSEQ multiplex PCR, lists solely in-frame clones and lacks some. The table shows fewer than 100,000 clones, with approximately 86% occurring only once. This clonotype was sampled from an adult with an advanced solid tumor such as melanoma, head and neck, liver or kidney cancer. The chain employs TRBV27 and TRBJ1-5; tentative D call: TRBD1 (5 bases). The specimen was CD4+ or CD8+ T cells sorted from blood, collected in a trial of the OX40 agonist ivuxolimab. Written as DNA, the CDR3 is TGTGCCAGCAGTTTATCGGGACGGGGGGGAGATCAGCCCCAGCATTTT. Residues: CASSLSGRGGDQPQHF.